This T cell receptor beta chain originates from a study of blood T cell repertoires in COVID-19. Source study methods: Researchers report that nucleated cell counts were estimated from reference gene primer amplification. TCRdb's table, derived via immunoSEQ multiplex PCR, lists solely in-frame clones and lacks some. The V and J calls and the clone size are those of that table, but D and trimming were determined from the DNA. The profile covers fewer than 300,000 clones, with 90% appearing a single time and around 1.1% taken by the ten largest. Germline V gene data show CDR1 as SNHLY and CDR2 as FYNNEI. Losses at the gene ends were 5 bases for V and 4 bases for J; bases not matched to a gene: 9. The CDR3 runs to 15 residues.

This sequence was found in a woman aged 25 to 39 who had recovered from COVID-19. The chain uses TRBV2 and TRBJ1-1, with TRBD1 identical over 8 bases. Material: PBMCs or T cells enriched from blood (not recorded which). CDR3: CASSRRTGMSTEAFF. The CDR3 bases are TGTGCCAGCAGTAGAAGGACAGGGATGAGCACTGAAGCTTTCTTT.